This T cell receptor beta chain was recovered during a study of shared clonotypes between healthy human individuals (dated by TCRdb to about 2020). For context, the study as a whole: The cohort comprised two women and a few men aged 18 to 49 years. Leukapheresis yielded between about 0.9 and 9.5 billion PBMCs per donor. The study deeply sequenced blood TCR repertoires of five healthy adults to estimate repertoire size and the extent of clonotype sharing between individuals. To increase sequencing depth and limit assay-specific biases, different laboratories used diverse techniques to prepare libraries and sequence TCR repertoires. The paper's findings and limits, for the study overall: The genetic and exposure-history diversity represented was limited by the small number of donors. Sampling was restricted to blood, and TCR repertoires in tissue are likely to differ from TCR repertoires in blood. Pairwise subsampling led to the expectation that sequencing depth would affect the degree of clonotype sharing among donors.

Unmatched junction bases come to 5, with V trimmed by 1 base and J by 4 bases. Inclusive of the bounding cysteine and phenylalanine, the CDR3 is 15 residues long. Only CDR3 DNA is held: 45 bases, read in frame from base 1. CDR1 MNHNS and CDR2 SASEGT are derived from the germline V gene. This clone was seen once. Which antigen it targets is not known. No much larger clone exists at a distance of one base, and base qualities are not known. TCR CDR3 regions were amplified from genomic DNA by multiplex PCR using the deep immunoSEQ assay. Extracted genomic DNA from each cell subset was spread evenly across all wells of several immunoSEQ 96-well plates, with each plate serving as a replicate. For unsorted PBMC, 300 to 350 ng genomic DNA, equal to 30,000 or so T cell genomes, was loaded into each replicate PCR. Ten immunoSEQ deep assay plates were used to sequence the unsorted PBMC genomic DNA. Purified libraries were quantified with a Qubit 3.0 fluorometer, sized on a Bioanalyzer 2100, and re-quantified with the KAPA Library Quantification kit. Each immunoSEQ 96-well plate was sequenced on its own single-read 150-cycle Illumina NextSeq 550 flow cell. The study's processing was this. Because only junctional sequences without quality scores were contained in the immunoSEQ output, filtering matching that applied to full-length reads could not be performed. To assign V/J genes and CDR3, sequences were annotated using PyIR, a Python wrapper for IgBLAST v1.9, with IMGT germline references. Reads with weak V/J assignments (E-value above 1e-6), missing CDR3, stop codons, out-of-frame junctions, or ambiguous translated residues were removed. V3J clonotypes were defined by identical inferred V gene, J gene, and CDR3 amino acid sequence. Percentage overlap between repertoires was computed as shared unique clonotypes divided by the size of the smaller repertoire. RTK rarefaction, the Chao1 estimator, and Recon v2.1 estimates of unobserved clonotypes were used to assess repertoire richness. TCRdb mirrors the immuneACCESS table, restricted to in-frame sequences. Some clones are absent from its copies; in checked studies, under half trace to an unresolved V gene, and the reason for the others is unknown. The D gene and trimming were derived from the DNA, and the V and J assignments and clone size from that table. The sample table lists some 450,000 clones, 70% to 80% of them with a count of one. The top ten constitute about 12% of the sample.

The donors were healthy, HIV-negative adults with no recently reported acute infections or vaccinations. Every donor was a Caucasian adult residing in Nashville, Tennessee, USA. For unsorted samples, 90 million or so PBMCs were counted and genomic DNA was extracted with the QIAamp DNA Blood Mini kit. Blood was obtained by leukapheresis, after which PBMCs were separated by Ficoll-Histopaque density gradient centrifugation and cryopreserved in liquid nitrogen vapor phase. The receptor comes from a woman aged 40 to 55 in good health. Some clones in this sample may be carry-over from other donors' samples. Sequencing was performed on PBMCs. The sequence joins TRBV6-1 to TRBJ2-7; 9 nucleotides in the junction match TRBD2. The CDR3 protein is CASSEGAGGMYEQYF. The DNA sequence is TGTGCCAGCAGTGAAGGCGCGGGAGGGATGTACGAGCAGTACTTC.